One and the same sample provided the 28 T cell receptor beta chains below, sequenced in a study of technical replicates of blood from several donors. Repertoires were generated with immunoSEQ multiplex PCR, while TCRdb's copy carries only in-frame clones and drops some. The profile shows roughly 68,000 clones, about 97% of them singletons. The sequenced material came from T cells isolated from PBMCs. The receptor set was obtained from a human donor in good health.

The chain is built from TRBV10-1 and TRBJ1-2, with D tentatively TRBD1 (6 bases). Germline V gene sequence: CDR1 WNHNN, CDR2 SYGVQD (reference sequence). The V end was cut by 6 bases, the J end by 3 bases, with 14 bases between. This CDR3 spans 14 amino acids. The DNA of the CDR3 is TGCGCCAGCAGCTTAACAGGGTGGGACTATGGCTACACCTTC. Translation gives CASSLTGWDYGYTF.

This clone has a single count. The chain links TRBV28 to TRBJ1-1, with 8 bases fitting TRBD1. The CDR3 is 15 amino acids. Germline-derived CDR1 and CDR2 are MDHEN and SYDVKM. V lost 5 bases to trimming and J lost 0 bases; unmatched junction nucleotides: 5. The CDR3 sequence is CASSTSGGLNTEAFF. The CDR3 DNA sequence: TGTGCCAGCAGTACCTCAGGGGGCTTGAACACTGAAGCTTTCTTT.

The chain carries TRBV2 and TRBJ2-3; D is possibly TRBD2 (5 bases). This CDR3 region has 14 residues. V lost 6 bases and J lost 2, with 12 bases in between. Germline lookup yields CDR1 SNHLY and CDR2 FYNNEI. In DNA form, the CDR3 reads TGTGCCAGCAGAGAGGCTAGCCCCACAGATACGCAGTATTTT. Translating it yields CASREASPTDTQYF.

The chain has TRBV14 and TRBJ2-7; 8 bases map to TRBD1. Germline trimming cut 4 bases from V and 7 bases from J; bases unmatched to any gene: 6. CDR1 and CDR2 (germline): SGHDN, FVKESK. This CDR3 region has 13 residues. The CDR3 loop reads CASSPGTGGEQYF. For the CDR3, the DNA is TGTGCCAGCAGCCCTGGGACAGGTGGAGAGCAGTACTTC.

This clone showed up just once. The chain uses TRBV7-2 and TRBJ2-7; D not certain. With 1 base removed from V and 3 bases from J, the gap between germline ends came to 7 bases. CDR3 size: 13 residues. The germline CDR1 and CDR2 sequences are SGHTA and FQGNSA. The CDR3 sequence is CASSLDVDYEQYF. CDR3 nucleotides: TGTGCCAGCAGCTTAGACGTAGACTACGAGCAGTACTTC.

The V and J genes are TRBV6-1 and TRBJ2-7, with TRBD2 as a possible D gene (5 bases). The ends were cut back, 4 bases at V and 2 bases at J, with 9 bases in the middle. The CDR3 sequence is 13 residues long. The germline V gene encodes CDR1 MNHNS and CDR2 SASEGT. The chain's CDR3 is CASSVLAPYEQYF. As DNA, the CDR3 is TGTGCCAGCAGTGTTCTAGCTCCCTACGAGCAGTACTTC.

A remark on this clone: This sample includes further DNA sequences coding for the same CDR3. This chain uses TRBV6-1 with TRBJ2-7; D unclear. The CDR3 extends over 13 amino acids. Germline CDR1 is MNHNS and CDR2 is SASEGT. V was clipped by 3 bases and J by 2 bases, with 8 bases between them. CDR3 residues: CASSELGAYEQYF. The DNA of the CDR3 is TGTGCCAGCAGTGAGCTAGGAGCCTACGAGCAGTACTTC.

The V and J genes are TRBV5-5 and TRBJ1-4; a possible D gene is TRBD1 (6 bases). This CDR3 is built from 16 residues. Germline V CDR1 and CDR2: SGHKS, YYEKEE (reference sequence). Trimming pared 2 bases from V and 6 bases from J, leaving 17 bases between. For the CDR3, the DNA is TGTGCCAGCAGCTTAGGGCCCCGGACAGTTGATGAAAAACTGTTTTTT. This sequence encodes CASSLGPRTVDEKLFF.

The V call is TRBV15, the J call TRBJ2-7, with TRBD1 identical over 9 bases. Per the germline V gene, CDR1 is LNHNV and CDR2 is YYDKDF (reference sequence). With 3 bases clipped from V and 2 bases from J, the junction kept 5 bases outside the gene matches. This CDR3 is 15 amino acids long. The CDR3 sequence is CATSSGTGTPYEQYF. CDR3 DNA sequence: TGTGCCACCAGCAGCGGGACAGGGACCCCCTACGAGCAGTACTTC.

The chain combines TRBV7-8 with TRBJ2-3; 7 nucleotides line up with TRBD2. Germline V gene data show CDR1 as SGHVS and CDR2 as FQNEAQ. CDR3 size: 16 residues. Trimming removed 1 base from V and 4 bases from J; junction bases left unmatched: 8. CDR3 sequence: CASSLETLREPDTQYF. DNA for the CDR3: TGTGCCAGCAGCTTAGAGACCCTGCGGGAGCCAGATACGCAGTATTTT.

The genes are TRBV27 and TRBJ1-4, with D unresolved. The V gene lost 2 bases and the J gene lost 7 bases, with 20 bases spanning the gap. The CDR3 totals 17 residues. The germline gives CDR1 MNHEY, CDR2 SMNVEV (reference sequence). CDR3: CASSLNVREIRGEKLFF. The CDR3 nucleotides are TGTGCCAGCAGTTTAAATGTGCGGGAGATTAGAGGTGAAAAACTGTTTTTT.

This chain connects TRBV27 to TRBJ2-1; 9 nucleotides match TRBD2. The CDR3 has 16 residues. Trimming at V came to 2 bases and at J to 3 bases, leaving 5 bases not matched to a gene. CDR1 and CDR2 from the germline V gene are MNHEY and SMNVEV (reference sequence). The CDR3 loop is CASSLDLAGVYNEQFF. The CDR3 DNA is TGTGCCAGCAGTTTAGACTTAGCGGGAGTCTACAATGAGCAGTTCTTC.

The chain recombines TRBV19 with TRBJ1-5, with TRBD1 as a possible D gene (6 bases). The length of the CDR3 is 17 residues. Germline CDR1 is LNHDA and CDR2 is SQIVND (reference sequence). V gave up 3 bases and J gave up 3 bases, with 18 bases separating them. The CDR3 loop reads CASSMLRGRSPNQPQHF. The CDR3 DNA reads TGTGCCAGTAGTATGTTGCGGGGGCGCAGCCCCAATCAGCCCCAGCATTTT.

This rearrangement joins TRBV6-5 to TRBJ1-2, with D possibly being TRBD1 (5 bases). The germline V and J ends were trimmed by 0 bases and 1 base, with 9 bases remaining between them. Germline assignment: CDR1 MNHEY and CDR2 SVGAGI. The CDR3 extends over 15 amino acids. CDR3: CASSYSAQGNYGYTF. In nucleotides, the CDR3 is TGTGCCAGCAGTTACTCAGCCCAGGGTAACTATGGCTACACCTTC.

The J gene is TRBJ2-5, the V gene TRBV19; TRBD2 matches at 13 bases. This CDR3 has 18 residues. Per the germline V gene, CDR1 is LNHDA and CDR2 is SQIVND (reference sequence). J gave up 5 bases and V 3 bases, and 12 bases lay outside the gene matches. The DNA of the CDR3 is TGTGCCAGTAGTATCAGACTAGCGGGAGGTATCGCGGGGGAGACCCAGTACTTC. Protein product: CASSIRLAGGIAGETQYF.

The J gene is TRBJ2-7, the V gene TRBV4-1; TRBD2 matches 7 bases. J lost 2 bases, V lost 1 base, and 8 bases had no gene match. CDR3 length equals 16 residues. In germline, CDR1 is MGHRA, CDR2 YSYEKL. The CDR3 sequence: CASSQVIAGLAYEQYF. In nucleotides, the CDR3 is TGCGCCAGCAGCCAAGTTATAGCGGGCCTCGCCTACGAGCAGTACTTC.

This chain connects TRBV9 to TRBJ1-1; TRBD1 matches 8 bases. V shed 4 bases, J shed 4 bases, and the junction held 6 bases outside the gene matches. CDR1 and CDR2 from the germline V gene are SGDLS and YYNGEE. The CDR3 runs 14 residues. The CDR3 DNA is TGTGCCAGCAGCTCTAGACAGGGGTCCACTGAAGCTTTCTTT. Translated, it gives CASSSRQGSTEAFF.

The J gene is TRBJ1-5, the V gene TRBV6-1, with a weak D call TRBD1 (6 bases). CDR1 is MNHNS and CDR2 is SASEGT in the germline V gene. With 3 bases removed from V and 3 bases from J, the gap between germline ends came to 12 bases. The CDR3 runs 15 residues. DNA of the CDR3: TGTGCCAGCAGTGACCTTACAGGGCTCAATCAGCCCCAGCATTTT. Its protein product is CASSDLTGLNQPQHF.

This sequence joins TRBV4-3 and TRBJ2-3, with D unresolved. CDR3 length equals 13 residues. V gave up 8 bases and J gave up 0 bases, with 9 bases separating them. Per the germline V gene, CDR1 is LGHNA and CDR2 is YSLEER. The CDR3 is CASGRRSTDTQYF. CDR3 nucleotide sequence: TGCGCCAGCGGCCGGCGGAGCACAGATACGCAGTATTTT.

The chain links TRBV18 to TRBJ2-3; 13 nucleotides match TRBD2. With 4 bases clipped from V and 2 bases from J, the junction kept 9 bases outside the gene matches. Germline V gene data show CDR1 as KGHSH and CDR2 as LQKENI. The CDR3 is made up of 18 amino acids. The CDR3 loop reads CASSLNGLAGVTTDTQYF. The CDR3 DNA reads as TGTGCCAGCTCACTAAATGGACTAGCGGGAGTTACCACAGATACGCAGTATTTT.

The CDR3 bases are TGTGCCAGCAGCCAAGTGGCTTCCTTGGGACTAGCGGGAGTCGAGCAGTTCTTC. Protein sequence: CASSQVASLGLAGVEQFF. The rearrangement joins TRBV14 to TRBJ2-1, with TRBD2 identical over 14 bases. This CDR3 region has 18 residues. CDR1 is SGHDN and CDR2 is FVKESK in the germline V gene. V shed 1 base and J 10 bases; nucleotides not matched to a gene: 12.

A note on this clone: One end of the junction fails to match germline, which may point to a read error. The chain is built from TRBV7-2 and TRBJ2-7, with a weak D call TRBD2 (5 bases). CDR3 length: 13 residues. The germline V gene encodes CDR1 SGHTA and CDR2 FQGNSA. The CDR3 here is CASSLDGTYEQYF. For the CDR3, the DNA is TGTGCCAGCAGTTTAGACGGGACCTACGAGCAGTACTTC.

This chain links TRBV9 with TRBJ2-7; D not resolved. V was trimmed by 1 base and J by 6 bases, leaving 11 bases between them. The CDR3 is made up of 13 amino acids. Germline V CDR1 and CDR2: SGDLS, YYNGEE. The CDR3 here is CASSVTPLREQYF. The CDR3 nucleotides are TGTGCCAGCAGCGTAACGCCCCTACGCGAGCAGTACTTC.

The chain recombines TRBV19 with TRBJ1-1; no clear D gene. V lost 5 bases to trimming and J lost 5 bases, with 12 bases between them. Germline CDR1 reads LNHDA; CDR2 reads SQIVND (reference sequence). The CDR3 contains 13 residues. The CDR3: CASSPGWLTEAFF. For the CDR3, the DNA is TGTGCCAGTAGTCCCGGGTGGCTGACTGAAGCTTTCTTT.

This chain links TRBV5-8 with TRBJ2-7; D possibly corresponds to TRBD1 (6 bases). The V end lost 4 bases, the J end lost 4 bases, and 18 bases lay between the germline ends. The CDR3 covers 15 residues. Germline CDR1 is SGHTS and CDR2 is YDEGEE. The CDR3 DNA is TGTGCCAGCAGCCCAGGGGTGGGGAGCCGGTACGAGCAGTACTTC. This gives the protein CASSPGVGSRYEQYF.

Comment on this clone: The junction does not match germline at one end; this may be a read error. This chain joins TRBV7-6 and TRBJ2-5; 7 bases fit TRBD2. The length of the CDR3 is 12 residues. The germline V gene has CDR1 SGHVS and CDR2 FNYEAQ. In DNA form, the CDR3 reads TGTGCCAGCAGCTTACCACGGGAGGCCCTGAACTTC. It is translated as CASSLPREALNF.

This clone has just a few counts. The CDR3 here is CASSQNPGGVNTEAFF. CDR3 sequence (DNA): TGTGCCAGCAGCCAAAACCCGGGGGGCGTGAACACTGAAGCTTTCTTT. The chain combines TRBV4-2 with TRBJ1-1, with a possible D match to TRBD1 (6 bases). Trimming took off 2 bases at V and 0 bases at J, with 13 bases between the two ends. The V gene's germline CDR1 is LGHNA and CDR2 YNFKEQ. This CDR3 is built from 16 residues.

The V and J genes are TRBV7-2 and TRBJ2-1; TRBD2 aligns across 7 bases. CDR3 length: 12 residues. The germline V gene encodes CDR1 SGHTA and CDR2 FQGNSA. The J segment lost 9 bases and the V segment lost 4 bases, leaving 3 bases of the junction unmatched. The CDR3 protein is CASSWGGFEQFF. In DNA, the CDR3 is TGTGCCAGCAGCTGGGGGGGTTTTGAGCAGTTCTTC.